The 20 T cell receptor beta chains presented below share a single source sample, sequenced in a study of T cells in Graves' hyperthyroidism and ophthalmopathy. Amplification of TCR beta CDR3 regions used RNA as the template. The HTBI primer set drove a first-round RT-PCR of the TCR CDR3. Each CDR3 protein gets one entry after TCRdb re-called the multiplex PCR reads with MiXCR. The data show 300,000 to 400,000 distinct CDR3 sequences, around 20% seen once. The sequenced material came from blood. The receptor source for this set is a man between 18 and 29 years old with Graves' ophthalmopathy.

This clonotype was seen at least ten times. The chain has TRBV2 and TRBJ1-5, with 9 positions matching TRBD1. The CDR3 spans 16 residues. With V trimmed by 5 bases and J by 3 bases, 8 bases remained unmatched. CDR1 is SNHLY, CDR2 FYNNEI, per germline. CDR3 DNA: TGTGCCAGCAGTCCCGACGGGACAGGGAACAATCAGCCCCAGCATTTT. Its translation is CASSPDGTGNNQPQHF. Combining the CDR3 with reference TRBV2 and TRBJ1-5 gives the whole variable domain EPEVTQTPSHQVTQMGQEVILRCVPISNHLYFYWYRQILGQKVEFLVSFYNNEISEKSEIFDDQFSVERPDGSNFTLKIRSTKLEDSAMYFCASSPDGTGNNQPQHFGDGTRLSIL.

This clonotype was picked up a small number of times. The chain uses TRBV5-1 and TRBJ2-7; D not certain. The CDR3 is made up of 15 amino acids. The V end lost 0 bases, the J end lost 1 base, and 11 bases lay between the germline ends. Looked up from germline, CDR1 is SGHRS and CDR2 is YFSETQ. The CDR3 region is CASSLDAEWSYEQYF. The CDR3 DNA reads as TGCGCCAGCAGCTTGGACGCGGAATGGTCCTACGAGCAGTACTTC.

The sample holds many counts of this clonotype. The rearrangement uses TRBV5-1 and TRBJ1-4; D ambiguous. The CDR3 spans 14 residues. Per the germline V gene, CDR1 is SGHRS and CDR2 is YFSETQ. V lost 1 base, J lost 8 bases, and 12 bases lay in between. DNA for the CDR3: TGCGCCAGCAGCTTGTCGGACTCAAGGGAAAAACTGTTTTTT. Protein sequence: CASSLSDSREKLFF. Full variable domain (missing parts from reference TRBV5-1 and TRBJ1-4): KAGVTQTPRYLIKTRGQQVTLSCSPISGHRSVSWYQQTPGQGLQFLFEYFSETQRNKGNFPGRFSGRQFSNSRSEMNVSTLELGDSALYLCASSLSDSREKLFFGSGTQLSVL.

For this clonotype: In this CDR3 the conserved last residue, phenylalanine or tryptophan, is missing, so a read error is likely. CDR3 loop: CASSALRGIVQETQYL. The CDR3 nucleotides are TGTGCCAGCAGTGCTTTGCGGGGTATCGTACAAGAGACCCAGTACCTC. The rearrangement links TRBV2 to TRBJ2-5; tentatively, D is TRBD2 (6 bases). CDR3 size: 16 residues. V shed 4 bases and J shed 2 bases, with 17 bases lying between them. CDR1 SNHLY and CDR2 FYNNEI come from the germline V gene.

The CDR3 here is CASSPAGLAGYNEQFF. The DNA for the CDR3 is TGCGCCAGCAGCCCGGCAGGACTAGCGGGATACAATGAGCAGTTCTTC. The chain links TRBV4-1 to TRBJ2-1, with 12 positions matching TRBD2. Germline values: CDR1 MGHRA, CDR2 YSYEKL. CDR3 length equals 16 residues. Trimming removed 4 bases from V and 4 bases from J; junction bases left unmatched: 5.

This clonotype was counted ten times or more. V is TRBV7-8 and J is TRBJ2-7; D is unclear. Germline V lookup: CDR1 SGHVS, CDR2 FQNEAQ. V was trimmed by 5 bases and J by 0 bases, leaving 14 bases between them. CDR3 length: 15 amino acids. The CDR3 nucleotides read TGTGCCAGCAGCCCGACTTTAGTGATCTCCTACGAGCAGTACTTC. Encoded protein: CASSPTLVISYEQYF.

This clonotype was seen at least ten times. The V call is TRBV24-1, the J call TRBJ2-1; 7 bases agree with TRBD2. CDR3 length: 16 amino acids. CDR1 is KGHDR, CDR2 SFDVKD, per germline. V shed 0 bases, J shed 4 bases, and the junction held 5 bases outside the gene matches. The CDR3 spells CATSDLQPGGYNEQFF. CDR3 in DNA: TGTGCCACCAGTGATTTGCAACCGGGGGGTTACAATGAGCAGTTCTTC.

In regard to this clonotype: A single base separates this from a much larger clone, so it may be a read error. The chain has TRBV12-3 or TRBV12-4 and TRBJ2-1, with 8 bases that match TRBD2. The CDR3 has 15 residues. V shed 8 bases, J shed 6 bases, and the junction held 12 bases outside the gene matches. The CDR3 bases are TGTGCCAGCGCTCATCCAGCGGGGGCCTCCAATGAGCAGTTCTTC. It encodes CASAHPAGASNEQFF.

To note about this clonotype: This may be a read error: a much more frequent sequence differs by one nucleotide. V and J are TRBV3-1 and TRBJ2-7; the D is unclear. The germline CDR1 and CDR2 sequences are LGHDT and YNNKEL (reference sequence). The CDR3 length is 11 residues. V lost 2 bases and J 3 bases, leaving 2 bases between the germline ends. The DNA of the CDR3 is TGTGCCAGCAGCCAAATCTACGAGCAGTACTTC. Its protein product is CASSQIYEQYF.

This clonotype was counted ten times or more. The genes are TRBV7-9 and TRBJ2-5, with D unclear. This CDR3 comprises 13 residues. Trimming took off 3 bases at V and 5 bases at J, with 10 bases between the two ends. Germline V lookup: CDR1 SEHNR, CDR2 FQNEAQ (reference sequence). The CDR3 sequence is CASSFRLGETQYF. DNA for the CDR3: TGTGCCAGCAGCTTCAGGCTCGGTGAGACCCAGTACTTC.

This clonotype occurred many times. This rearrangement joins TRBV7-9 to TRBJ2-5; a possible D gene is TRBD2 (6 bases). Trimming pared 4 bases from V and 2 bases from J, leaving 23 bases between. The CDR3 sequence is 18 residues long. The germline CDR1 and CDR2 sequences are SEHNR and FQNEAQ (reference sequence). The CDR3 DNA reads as TGTGCCAGCAGCTCAATGGGACTCCTGTGGTCACCGCAAGAGACCCAGTACTTC. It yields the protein CASSSMGLLWSPQETQYF.

CDR3: CASSSTTSGVRTDTQYF. In DNA form, the CDR3 reads TGTGCCAGCAGCTCTACGACTAGCGGGGTCCGCACAGATACGCAGTATTTT. The chain couples TRBV9 to TRBJ2-3; 11 bases align to TRBD2. The CDR3 is made up of 17 amino acids. Trimming at V came to 4 bases and at J to 1 base, leaving 8 bases not matched to a gene. The germline V gene has CDR1 SGDLS and CDR2 YYNGEE.

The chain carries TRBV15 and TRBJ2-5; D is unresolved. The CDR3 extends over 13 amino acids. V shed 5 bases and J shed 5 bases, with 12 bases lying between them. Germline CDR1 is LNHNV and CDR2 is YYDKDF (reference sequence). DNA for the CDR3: TGTGCCACCAGCGGCGACCCCTGGGAGACCCAGTACTTC. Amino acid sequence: CATSGDPWETQYF.

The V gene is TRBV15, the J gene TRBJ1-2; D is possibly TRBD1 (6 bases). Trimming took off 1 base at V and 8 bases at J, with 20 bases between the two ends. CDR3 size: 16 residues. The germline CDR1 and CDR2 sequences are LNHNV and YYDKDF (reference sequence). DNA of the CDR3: TGTGCCACCAGCAGAGGGGGGGCGCTTGGGGCCGGGGGCTACACCTTC. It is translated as CATSRGGALGAGGYTF.

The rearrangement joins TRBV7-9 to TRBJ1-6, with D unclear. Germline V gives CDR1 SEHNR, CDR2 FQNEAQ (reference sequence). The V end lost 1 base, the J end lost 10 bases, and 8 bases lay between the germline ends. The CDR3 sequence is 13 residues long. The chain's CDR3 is CASSLESRSPLHF. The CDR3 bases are TGTGCCAGCAGCTTAGAGTCACGGTCACCCCTCCACTTT.

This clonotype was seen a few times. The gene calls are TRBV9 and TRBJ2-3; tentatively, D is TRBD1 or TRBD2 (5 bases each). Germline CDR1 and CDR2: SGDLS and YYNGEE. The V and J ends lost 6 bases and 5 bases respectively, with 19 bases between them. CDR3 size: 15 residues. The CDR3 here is CASIPGTFDIDTQYF. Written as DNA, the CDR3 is TGTGCCAGCATCCCCGGGACCTTCGATATAGATACGCAGTATTTT.

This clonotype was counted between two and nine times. CDR3 protein: CASSERTSSYNSPLHF. Written as DNA, the CDR3 is TGTGCCAGCAGTGAACGGACCAGCTCCTATAATTCACCCCTCCACTTT. The chain joins TRBV6-1 to TRBJ1-6; no reliable D call. The germline V gene has CDR1 MNHNS and CDR2 SASEGT. The CDR3 runs to 16 residues. Between the trimmed V and J ends, which lost 2 bases and 0 bases, there was a span of 8 bases.

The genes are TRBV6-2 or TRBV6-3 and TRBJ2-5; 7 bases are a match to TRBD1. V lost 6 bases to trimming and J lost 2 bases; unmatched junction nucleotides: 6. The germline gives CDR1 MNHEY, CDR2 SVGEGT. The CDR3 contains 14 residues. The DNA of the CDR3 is TGTGCCAGCAGCCAACAGGGGAAACAAGAGACCCAGTACTTC. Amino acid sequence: CASSQQGKQETQYF.

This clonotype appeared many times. The DNA of the CDR3 is TGTGCCAGCAGTTCCGTCCTCCTGAGGGACTACACCTTC. As protein: CASSSVLLRDYTF. This chain joins TRBV6-5 and TRBJ1-2; D is undetermined. From germline, CDR1 is MNHEY and CDR2 SVGAGI. The CDR3 totals 13 residues. V was cut by 4 bases and J by 10 bases, with 16 bases left in between.

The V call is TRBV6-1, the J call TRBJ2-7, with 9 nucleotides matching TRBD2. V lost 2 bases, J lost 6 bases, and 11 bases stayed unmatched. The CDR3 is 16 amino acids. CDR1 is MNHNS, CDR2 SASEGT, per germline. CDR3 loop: CASSESMAGGWTEQYF. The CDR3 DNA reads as TGTGCCAGCAGTGAAAGCATGGCGGGGGGGTGGACCGAGCAGTACTTC.